This TCR beta chain was sequenced for a study of cytomegalovirus exposure and HLA in healthy donors. Notes on this clone: Its antigen is unknown.

V lost 6 bases, J lost 7 bases, and 14 bases stayed unmatched. This CDR3 is 15 amino acids long. The V gene's germline CDR1 is SNHLY and CDR2 FYNNEI. The study, taken as a whole, reports: In an earlier analysis, about 87% or about 30%: the productive usage of most TCR beta V segments. TCR beta sequences numbering around 15,000 were associated with HLA alleles at 0.05 false discovery rate in a later analysis. There were 150 to 200 TCR beta chains listed as cytomegalovirus-associated.

Healthy people donating bone marrow made up the donors. Use of 60 Vbeta and 13 Jbeta primers characterized the PCR. Measured with immunoSEQ multiplex PCR; TCRdb has only the in-frame clones, and not every one. Among about 96,000 clones, approximately 74% were seen once, and the ten largest hold 3%. The sequence was collected from a female donor in good health and CMV-seropositive. Material for sequencing was PBMCs. This chain links TRBV2 with TRBJ2-7; 8 nucleotides align to TRBD2. CDR3 residues: CASRAPGLEFSEQYF. CDR3 sequence (DNA): TGTGCCAGCAGGGCTCCGGGACTAGAATTCTCAGAGCAGTACTTC. Combining the CDR3 with reference TRBV2 and TRBJ2-7 gives the whole variable domain EPEVTQTPSHQVTQMGQEVILRCVPISNHLYFYWYRQILGQKVEFLVSFYNNEISEKSEIFDDQFSVERPDGSNFTLKIRSTKLEDSAMYFCASRAPGLEFSEQYFGPGTRLTVT.